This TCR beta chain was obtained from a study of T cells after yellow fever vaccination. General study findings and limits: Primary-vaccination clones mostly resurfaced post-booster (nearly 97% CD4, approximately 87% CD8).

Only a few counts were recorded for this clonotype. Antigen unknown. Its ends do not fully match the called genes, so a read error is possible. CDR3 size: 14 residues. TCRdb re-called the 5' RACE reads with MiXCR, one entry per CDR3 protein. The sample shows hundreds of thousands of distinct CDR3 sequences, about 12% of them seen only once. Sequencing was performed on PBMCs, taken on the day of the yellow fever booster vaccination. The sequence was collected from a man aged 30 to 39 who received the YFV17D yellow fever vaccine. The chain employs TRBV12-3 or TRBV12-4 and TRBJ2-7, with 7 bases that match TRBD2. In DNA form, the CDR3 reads TGTGCCAGCAGTTCGGGGGGTGTCTCCAACGAGCAGTACTTC. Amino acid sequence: CASSSGGVSNEQYF.